A selection of T cell receptor beta chains follows, all from one sample in a study of response to subunit inactivated influenza vaccine. TCRdb itself ran the RT-PCR reads through MiXCR, one entry per CDR3 protein. The sample lists 550,000 to 800,000 distinct CDR3 sequences; 15% to 18% were seen once. Sequenced here: PBMCs from blood, sampled less than 13 days after vaccination. The receptors originated from a man aged 50 to 60 who received an inactivated influenza vaccine. The CDR3 runs from the conserved cysteine through the conserved F or W. A D gene is named only where the DNA matches it firmly. Only some rows state a clone size, as once, few, many or a class for expanded clones.

abundance	v_gene	j_gene	d_gene	CDR3aa	CDR3nt
NA	TRBV13	TRBJ1-4	TRBD1	CASSLRRTGNEKLFF	TGTGCCAGCAGCCTCCGCCGGACAGGGAATGAAAAACTGTTTTTT
NA	TRBV12-3/TRBV12-4	TRBJ2-3	NA	CASSFGSPGTDTQYF	TGTGCCAGCAGTTTCGGCTCGCCGGGCACAGATACGCAGTATTTT
NA	TRBV20-1	TRBJ2-3	NA	CSASLPRDTQYF	TGCAGTGCTAGCCTACCACGGGATACGCAGTATTTT
NA	TRBV4-2	TRBJ2-7	NA	CASSQAESEQYF	TGTGCCAGCAGCCAAGCCGAGAGCGAGCAGTACTTC
few	TRBV7-3	TRBJ2-6	NA	CASSPGLAGANVLTF	TGTGCCAGCAGCCCCGGACTCGCTGGGGCCAACGTCCTGACTTTC
few	TRBV20-1	TRBJ2-5	TRBD2	CSASPSGRVETQYF	TGCAGTGCAAGCCCTAGCGGGAGGGTAGAGACCCAGTACTTC
few	TRBV5-5	TRBJ1-5	NA	CASSFWGASNQPQHF	TGTGCCAGCAGCTTTTGGGGGGCTAGCAATCAGCCCCAGCATTTT
NA	TRBV4-2	TRBJ2-1	NA	CASSQGSRGSYNEQFF	TGTGCCAGCAGCCAAGGTTCTAGAGGTTCCTACAATGAGCAGTTCTTC
few	TRBV5-1	TRBJ1-2	NA	CASGSGTIYGYTF	TGCGCCAGCGGATCTGGCACCATCTATGGCTACACCTTC
NA	TRBV4-3	TRBJ2-3	TRBD1	CASSFRLGQGGTDTQYF	TGCGCCAGCAGCTTCCGGCTCGGACAGGGGGGTACAGATACGCAGTATTTT
NA	TRBV28	TRBJ2-5	NA	CASSLPTGIKETQYF	TGTGCCAGCAGCCTACCCACAGGGATAAAAGAGACCCAGTACTTC
NA	TRBV4-3	TRBJ2-1	TRBD2	CASSRTASGRKGNEQFF	TGCGCCAGCAGCCGGACCGCAAGCGGGAGGAAGGGCAATGAGCAGTTCTTC
NA	TRBV20-1	TRBJ1-5	NA	CSAHRSAAGNQPQHF	TGCAGTGCCCACCGGAGTGCAGCGGGCAATCAGCCCCAGCATTTT
few	TRBV20-1	TRBJ2-3	NA	CSASIPPGLTLTDTQYF	TGCAGTGCTTCCATCCCTCCGGGACTCACGCTCACAGATACGCAGTATTTT
few	TRBV19	TRBJ2-1	NA	CASSMGSSYNEQFF	TGTGCCAGTAGTATGGGGAGCTCCTACAATGAGCAGTTCTTC
NA	TRBV5-1	TRBJ1-1	NA	CASSGEAEAFF	TGCGCCAGCAGTGGGGAGGCTGAAGCTTTCTTT
few	TRBV2	TRBJ2-7	NA	CASTTGLSNEQYF	TGTGCCAGCACCACGGGACTCTCAAACGAGCAGTACTTC
NA	TRBV18	TRBJ2-2	TRBD2	CASSPGLAGSTGELFF	TGTGCCAGCTCACCAGGCCTAGCGGGGAGCACCGGGGAGCTGTTTTTT
NA	TRBV4-1	TRBJ1-4	NA	CASSPQGPNEKLFF	TGCGCCAGCAGCCCTCAGGGCCCTAATGAAAAACTGTTTTTT
few	TRBV29-1	TRBJ2-4	NA	CSVERLAKNIQYF	TGCAGCGTTGAAAGGTTAGCCAAAAACATTCAGTACTTC
few	TRBV7-2	TRBJ2-1	TRBD2	CASNAGVNNEQFF	TGTGCCAGCAACGCGGGAGTGAACAATGAGCAGTTCTTC
few	TRBV29-1	TRBJ2-1	TRBD2	CSVSEAGASYNEQFF	TGCAGCGTCTCGGAAGCGGGAGCCTCCTACAATGAGCAGTTCTTC
few	TRBV4-3	TRBJ2-7	NA	CASSQETYGSLSEQYF	TGCGCCAGCAGCCAAGAAACTTACGGGAGCCTCTCCGAGCAGTACTTC
many	TRBV7-6	TRBJ2-5	NA	CASSPTVQETQYF	TGTGCCAGCAGCCCGACAGTCCAAGAGACCCAGTACTTC
NA	TRBV14	TRBJ2-1	TRBD2	CASSRLAGPGNEQFF	TGTGCCAGCAGCCGATTAGCGGGACCGGGCAATGAGCAGTTCTTC
few	TRBV20-1	TRBJ2-7	NA	CSAPTDSSYEQYF	TGCAGTGCTCCGACGGATAGCTCCTACGAGCAGTACTTC
NA	TRBV5-1	TRBJ1-2	TRBD1	CASSPGTASRDYGYTF	TGCGCCAGCAGCCCAGGGACAGCCTCTAGGGACTATGGCTACACCTTC
NA	TRBV29-1	TRBJ2-4	TRBD2	CSVSLRGLAGNIQYF	TGCAGCGTTTCCCTGAGGGGACTAGCGGGAAACATTCAGTACTTC
NA	TRBV6-1	TRBJ2-3	TRBD2	CASSDYSGGTDTQYF	TGTGCCAGCAGTGACTATAGCGGGGGCACAGATACGCAGTATTTT